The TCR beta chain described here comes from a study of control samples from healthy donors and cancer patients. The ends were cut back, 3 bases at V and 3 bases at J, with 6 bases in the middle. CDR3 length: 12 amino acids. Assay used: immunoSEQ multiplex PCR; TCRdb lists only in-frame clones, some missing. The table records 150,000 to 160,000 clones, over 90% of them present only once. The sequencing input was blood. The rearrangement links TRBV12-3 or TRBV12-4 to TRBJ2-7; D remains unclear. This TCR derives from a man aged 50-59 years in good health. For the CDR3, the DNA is TGTGCCAGCAGTTTCGGCGGCTACGAGCAGTACTTC. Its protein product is CASSFGGYEQYF.